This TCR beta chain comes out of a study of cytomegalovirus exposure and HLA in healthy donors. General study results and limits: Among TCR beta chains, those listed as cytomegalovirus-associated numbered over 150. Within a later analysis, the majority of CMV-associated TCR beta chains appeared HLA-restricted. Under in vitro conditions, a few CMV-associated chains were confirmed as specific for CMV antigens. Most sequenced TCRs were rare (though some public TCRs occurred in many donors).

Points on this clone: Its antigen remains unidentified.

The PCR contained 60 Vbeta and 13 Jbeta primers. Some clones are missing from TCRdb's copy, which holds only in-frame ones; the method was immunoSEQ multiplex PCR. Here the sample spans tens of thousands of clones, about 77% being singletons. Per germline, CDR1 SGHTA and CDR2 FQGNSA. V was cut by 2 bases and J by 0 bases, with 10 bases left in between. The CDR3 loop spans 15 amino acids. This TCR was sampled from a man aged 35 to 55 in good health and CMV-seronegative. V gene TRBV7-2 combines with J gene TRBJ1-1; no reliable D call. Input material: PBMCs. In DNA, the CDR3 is TGTGCCAGCAGCTTATCGTCTGTGTTGAACACTGAAGCTTTCTTT. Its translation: CASSLSSVLNTEAFF.